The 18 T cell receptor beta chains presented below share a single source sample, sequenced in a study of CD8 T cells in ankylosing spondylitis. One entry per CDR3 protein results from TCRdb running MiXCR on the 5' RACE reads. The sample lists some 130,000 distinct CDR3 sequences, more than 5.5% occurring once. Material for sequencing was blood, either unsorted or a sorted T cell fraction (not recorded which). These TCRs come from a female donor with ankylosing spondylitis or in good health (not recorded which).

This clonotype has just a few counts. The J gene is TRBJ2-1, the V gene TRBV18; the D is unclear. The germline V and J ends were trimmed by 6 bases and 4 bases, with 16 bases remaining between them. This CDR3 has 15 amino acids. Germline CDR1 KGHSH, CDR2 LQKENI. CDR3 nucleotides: TGTGCCAGCTCGCTCGACCGGGTAGGGTACAATGAGCAGTTCTTC. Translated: CASSLDRVGYNEQFF.

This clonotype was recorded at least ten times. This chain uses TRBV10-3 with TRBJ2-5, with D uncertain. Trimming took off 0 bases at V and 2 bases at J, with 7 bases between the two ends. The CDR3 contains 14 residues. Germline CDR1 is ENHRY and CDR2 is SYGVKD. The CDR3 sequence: CAISESGQQETQYF. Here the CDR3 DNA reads TGTGCCATCAGTGAGTCCGGCCAGCAAGAGACCCAGTACTTC.

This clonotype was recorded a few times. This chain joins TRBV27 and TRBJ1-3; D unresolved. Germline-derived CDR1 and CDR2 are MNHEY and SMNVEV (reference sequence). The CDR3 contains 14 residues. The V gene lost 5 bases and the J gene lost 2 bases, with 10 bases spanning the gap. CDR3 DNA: TGTGCCAGCAGTACCCGTGGGACTGGAAACACCATATATTTT. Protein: CASSTRGTGNTIYF.

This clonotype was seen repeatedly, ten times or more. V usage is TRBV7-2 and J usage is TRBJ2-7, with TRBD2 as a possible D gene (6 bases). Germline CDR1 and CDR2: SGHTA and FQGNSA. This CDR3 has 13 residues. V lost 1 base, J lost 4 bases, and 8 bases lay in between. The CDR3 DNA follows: TGTGCCAGCAGCTTAGAAGGAGGGTACGAGCAGTACTTC. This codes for CASSLEGGYEQYF.

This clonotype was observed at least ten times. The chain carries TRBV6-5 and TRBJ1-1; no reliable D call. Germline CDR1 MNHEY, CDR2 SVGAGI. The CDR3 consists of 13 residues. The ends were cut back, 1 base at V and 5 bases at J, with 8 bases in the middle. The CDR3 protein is CASSYLGLTEAFF. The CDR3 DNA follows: TGTGCCAGCAGTTACTTAGGACTTACTGAAGCTTTCTTT.

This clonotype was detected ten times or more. The CDR3 spells CASSLAPAGKVSEQFF. CDR3 coding DNA: TGTGCCAGCAGTTTAGCCCCGGCCGGGAAAGTAAGCGAGCAGTTCTTC. The V and J genes are TRBV12-3 or TRBV12-4 and TRBJ2-1; maybe TRBD2 (5 bases). The V and J ends lost 0 bases and 10 bases respectively, with 19 bases between them. The length of the CDR3 is 16 residues.

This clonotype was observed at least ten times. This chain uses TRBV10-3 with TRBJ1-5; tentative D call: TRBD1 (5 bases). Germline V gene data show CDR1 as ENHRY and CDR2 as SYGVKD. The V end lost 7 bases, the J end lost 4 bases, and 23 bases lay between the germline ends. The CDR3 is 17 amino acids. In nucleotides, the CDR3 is TGTGCCATCAAATCAGAAGAATTGGGGGTCACAAATCAGCCCCAGCATTTT. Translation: CAIKSEELGVTNQPQHF.

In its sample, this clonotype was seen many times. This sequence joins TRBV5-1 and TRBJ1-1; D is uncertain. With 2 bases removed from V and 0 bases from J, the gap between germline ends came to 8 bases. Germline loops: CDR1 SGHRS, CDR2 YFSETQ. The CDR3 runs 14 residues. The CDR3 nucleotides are TGCGCCAGCAGCTTTAATAGTATGAACACTGAAGCTTTCTTT. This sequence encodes CASSFNSMNTEAFF.

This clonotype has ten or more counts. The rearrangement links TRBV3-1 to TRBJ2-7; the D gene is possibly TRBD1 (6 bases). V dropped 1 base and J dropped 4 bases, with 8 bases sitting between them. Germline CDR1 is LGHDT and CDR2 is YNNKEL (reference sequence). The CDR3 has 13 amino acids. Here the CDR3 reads CASSQGRGYEQYF. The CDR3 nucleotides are TGTGCCAGCAGCCAAGGCAGGGGATACGAGCAGTACTTC.

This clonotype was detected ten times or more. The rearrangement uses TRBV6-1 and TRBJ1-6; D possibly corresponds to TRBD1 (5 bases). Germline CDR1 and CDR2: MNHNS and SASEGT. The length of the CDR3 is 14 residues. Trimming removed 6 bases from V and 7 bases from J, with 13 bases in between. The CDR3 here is CASRPGAVNSPLHF. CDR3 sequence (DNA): TGTGCCAGCAGACCCGGGGCCGTAAATTCACCCCTCCACTTT.

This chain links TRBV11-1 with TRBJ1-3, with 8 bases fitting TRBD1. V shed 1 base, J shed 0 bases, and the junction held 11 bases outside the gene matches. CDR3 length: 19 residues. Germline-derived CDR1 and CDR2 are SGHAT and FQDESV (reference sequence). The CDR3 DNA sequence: TGTGCCAGCAGCTTAGGCCCAGGGACAGGCGTAAGCTCTGGAAACACCATATATTTT. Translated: CASSLGPGTGVSSGNTIYF. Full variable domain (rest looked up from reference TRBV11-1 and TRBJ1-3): EAEVAQSPRYKITEKSQAVAFWCDPISGHATLYWYRQILGQGPELLVQFQDESVVDDSQLPKDRFSAERLKGVDSTLKIQPAELGDSAMYLCASSLGPGTGVSSGNTIYFGEGSWLTVV.

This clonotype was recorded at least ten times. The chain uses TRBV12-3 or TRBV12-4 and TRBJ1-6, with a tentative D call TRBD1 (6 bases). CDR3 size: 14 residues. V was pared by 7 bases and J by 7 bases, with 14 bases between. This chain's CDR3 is CASTQQGRNSPLHF. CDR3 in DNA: TGTGCCAGCACCCAACAGGGAAGGAATTCACCCCTCCACTTT.

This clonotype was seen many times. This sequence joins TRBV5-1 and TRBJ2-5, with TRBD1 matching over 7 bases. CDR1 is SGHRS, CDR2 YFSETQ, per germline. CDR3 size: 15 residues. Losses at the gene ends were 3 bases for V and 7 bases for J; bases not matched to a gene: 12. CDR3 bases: TGCGCCAGCAGCTCCGACAGGGCCGGCCAGGGGACCCAGTACTTC. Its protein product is CASSSDRAGQGTQYF.

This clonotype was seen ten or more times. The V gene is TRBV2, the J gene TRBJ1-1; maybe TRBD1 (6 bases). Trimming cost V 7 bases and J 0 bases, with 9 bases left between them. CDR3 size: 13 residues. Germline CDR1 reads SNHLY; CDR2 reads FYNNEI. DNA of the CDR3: TGTGCCAGCAACAGGGACATGAACACTGAAGCTTTCTTT. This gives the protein CASNRDMNTEAFF.

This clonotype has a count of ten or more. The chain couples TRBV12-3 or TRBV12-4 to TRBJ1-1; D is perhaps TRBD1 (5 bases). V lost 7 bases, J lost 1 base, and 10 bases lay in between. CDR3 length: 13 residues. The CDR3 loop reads CASNPGTNTEAFF. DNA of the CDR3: TGTGCCAGCAATCCGGGGACGAACACTGAAGCTTTCTTT.

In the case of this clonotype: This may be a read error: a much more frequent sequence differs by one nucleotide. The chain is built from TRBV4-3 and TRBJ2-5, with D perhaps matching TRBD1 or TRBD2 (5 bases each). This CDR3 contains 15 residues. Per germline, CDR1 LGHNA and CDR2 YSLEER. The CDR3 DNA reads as TGCACCAGCAGCCAAGTGTGGGACCCCATAGAGACCCAGTACTTC. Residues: CTSSQVWDPIETQYF.

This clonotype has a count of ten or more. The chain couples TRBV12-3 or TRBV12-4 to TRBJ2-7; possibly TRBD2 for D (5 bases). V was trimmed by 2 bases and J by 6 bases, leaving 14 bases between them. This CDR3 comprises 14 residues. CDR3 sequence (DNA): TGTGCCAGCAGTTTATTAGAGGGCGTGGGCGAGCAGTACTTC. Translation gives CASSLLEGVGEQYF.

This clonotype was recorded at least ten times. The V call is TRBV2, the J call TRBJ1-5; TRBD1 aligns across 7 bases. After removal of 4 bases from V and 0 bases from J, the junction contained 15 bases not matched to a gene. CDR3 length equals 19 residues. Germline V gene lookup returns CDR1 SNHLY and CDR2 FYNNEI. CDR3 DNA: TGTGCCAGCAGTGGGGCTCCCGGGACAGAAGATATTAGCAATCAGCCCCAGCATTTT. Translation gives CASSGAPGTEDISNQPQHF.